This T cell receptor beta chain was retrieved from a study of blood T cell repertoires in COVID-19. About the study: There were acute and convalescent COVID-19 samples, and they came from the United States, Italy and Spain. In each case, the material was cDNA or gDNA derived from T cells, B-cell-depleted T cells, or PBMCs.

In the original processing: Nucleated cell number was recorded as an estimate derived from reference gene primer amplification. This table comes from immunoSEQ multiplex PCR, and its TCRdb copy is limited to in-frame clones, with some not included. The V and J calls and clone size are taken from that table; D and trimming were inferred from the DNA. This table holds roughly 200,000 clones, just under 80% found once. CDR3 length: 14 residues. The germline gives CDR1 KGHSH, CDR2 LQKENI. J was trimmed by 4 bases and V by 6 bases; bases with no gene match: 5. Turning to this clone: Different DNA sequences within this sample yield the same CDR3.

The rearrangement uses TRBV18 and TRBJ1-1; 10 positions match TRBD1. Sequencing input: peripheral blood. This receptor was obtained from a man between 65 and 85 years old with active or convalescent COVID-19. The CDR3 here is CASSPGQGGTEAFF. The CDR3 DNA is TGTGCCAGCTCGCCCGGACAGGGGGGCACTGAAGCTTTCTTT.